The 27 T cell receptor beta chains in this list originate from one sample, sequenced in a study of T cell changes during pregnancy in multiple sclerosis. This table comes from immunoSEQ multiplex PCR, and its TCRdb copy is limited to in-frame clones, with some not included. The sample comprises 45,000 to 60,000 clones, roughly 90% of which are singletons, and 3% to 3.5% rests with the top ten. Source: CD8+ T cells from peripheral blood mononuclear cells, taken before pregnancy. All receptors come from a female donor with multiple sclerosis, enrolled in a pregnancy study.

The chain carries TRBV5-1 and TRBJ1-3, with D uncertain. CDR3 length: 15 residues. The V gene lost 0 bases and the J gene lost 0 bases, with 7 bases spanning the gap. Germline lookup yields CDR1 SGHRS and CDR2 YFSETQ. CDR3 nucleotides: TGCGCCAGCAGCTTGGCCGGTTTCTCTGGAAACACCATATATTTT. Translated: CASSLAGFSGNTIYF.

DNA of the CDR3: TGTGCCAGCTCTAGCGGGGGCCTCGGGGAGCAGTTCTTC. The encoded protein is CASSSGGLGEQFF. The genes are TRBV27 and TRBJ2-1; 10 nucleotides agree with TRBD2. The CDR3 is made up of 13 amino acids. Germline assignment: CDR1 MNHEY and CDR2 SMNVEV (reference sequence). The V gene end was trimmed by 8 bases and the J gene end by 10 bases; junction bases not matched to a gene: 8.

V gene TRBV29-1 combines with J gene TRBJ1-2; 11 nucleotides agree with TRBD1. Germline V lookup: CDR1 SQVTM, CDR2 ANQGSEA. Trimming took 6 bases from V and 1 from J; bases not matched to a gene: 7. This CDR3 region has 15 residues. CDR3 DNA sequence: TGCAGCGTAGCAGGACAGGGGGCCTTTAACTATGGCTACACCTTC. Protein: CSVAGQGAFNYGYTF.

This clone was counted many times. This sequence joins TRBV9 and TRBJ1-2; perhaps TRBD1 as D (5 bases). The V gene's germline CDR1 is SGDLS and CDR2 YYNGEE. This CDR3 comprises 13 residues. V was shortened by 4 bases and J by 3 bases, with 10 bases between the two germline ends. The CDR3: CASSQGSHYGYTF. The DNA for the CDR3 is TGTGCCAGCAGCCAGGGCAGCCACTATGGCTACACCTTC.

The rearrangement uses TRBV11-2 and TRBJ1-3, with D hard to call. This CDR3 spans 12 amino acids. Germline CDR1 SGHAT, CDR2 FQNNGV. V was pared by 1 base and J by 7 bases, with 5 bases between. DNA of the CDR3: TGTGCCAGCAGCTTAGGGCACAACACCATATATTTT. This gives the protein CASSLGHNTIYF.

This chain joins TRBV4-3 and TRBJ2-1, with D tentatively TRBD2 (6 bases). Germline loops: CDR1 LGHNA, CDR2 YSLEER. The V end was cut by 0 bases, the J end by 3 bases, with 12 bases between. The CDR3 runs to 16 residues. The CDR3 spells CASSQELAGNYNEQFF. CDR3 DNA: TGCGCCAGCAGCCAAGAATTGGCGGGGAACTACAATGAGCAGTTCTTC.

This clone showed up just once. The J gene is TRBJ1-1, the V gene TRBV6-6, with a weak D call TRBD1 (5 bases). The CDR3 has 13 amino acids. Germline CDR1 reads MNHNY; CDR2 reads SVGAGI (reference sequence). Trimming pared 4 bases from V and 5 bases from J, leaving 11 bases between. CDR3 amino acids: CASSWRGGTEAFF. The CDR3 DNA follows: TGTGCCAGCAGTTGGAGGGGAGGGACTGAAGCTTTCTTT.

The chain is built from TRBV6-4 and TRBJ2-2; no firm D call. Per germline, CDR1 MRHNA and CDR2 SNTAGT. Between the trimmed V and J ends, which lost 2 bases and 4 bases, there was a span of 8 bases. This CDR3 comprises 14 residues. CDR3 nucleotides: TGTGCCAGCAGTGACCCCCCAGGCACCGGGGAGCTGTTTTTT. This sequence encodes CASSDPPGTGELFF.

This clone showed up just once. The V and J genes are TRBV15 and TRBJ2-7; 13 bases match TRBD2. The length of the CDR3 is 13 residues. V gave up 8 bases and J gave up 6 bases; unmatched junction bases: 4. Germline V gives CDR1 LNHNV, CDR2 YYDKDF (reference sequence). For the CDR3, the DNA is TGTGCCACCCTTGGGACTAGCGGGGTCGAGCAGTACTTC. This translates into CATLGTSGVEQYF. Looking up the rest from reference TRBV15 and TRBJ2-7 gives the full variable domain: DAMVIQNPRYQVTQFGKPVTLSCSQTLNHNVMYWYQQKSSQAPKLLFHYYDKDFNNEADTPDNFQSRRPNTSFCFLDIRSPGLGDTAMYLCATLGTSGVEQYFGPGTRLTVT.

The chain joins TRBV6-4 to TRBJ2-3, with D unclear. This CDR3 has 16 residues. V lost 3 bases to trimming and J lost 2 bases, with 15 bases between them. Germline-derived CDR1 and CDR2 are MRHNA and SNTAGT. The CDR3 spells CASSENPYSSTDTQYF. CDR3 nucleotide sequence: TGTGCCAGCAGTGAAAACCCCTACTCGTCCACAGATACGCAGTATTTT.

The chain uses TRBV4-1 and TRBJ2-1; D gene ambiguous. This CDR3 is 15 amino acids long. V was cut by 1 base and J by 0 bases, with 7 bases left in between. Germline CDR1 and CDR2: MGHRA and YSYEKL. The CDR3 region has the DNA TGCGCCAGCAGCCAAGTTTTTAACTCCTACAATGAGCAGTTCTTC. Its translation: CASSQVFNSYNEQFF.

Regarding this clone: The sample carries other DNA sequences with the same CDR3. The CDR3 nucleotides read TGTGCCAGCAGCGTAGGCGGTTCCACCGGGGAGCTGTTTTTT. Protein sequence: CASSVGGSTGELFF. The chain has TRBV9 and TRBJ2-2; no firm D call. The CDR3 runs to 14 residues. Trimming took 0 bases from V and 4 from J, leaving 7 bases between them. The V gene's germline CDR1 is SGDLS and CDR2 YYNGEE.

This clone was picked up one time. The J gene is TRBJ2-1, the V gene TRBV7-7, with 13 bases matching TRBD2. Germline-derived CDR1 and CDR2 are SSHAT and FNYEAQ (reference sequence). V lost 4 bases and J lost 6; bases outside the gene matches: 6. The CDR3 covers 16 residues. CDR3 region: CASSSLAGGPLNEQFF. CDR3 bases: TGTGCCAGCAGCTCACTAGCGGGGGGGCCCCTCAATGAGCAGTTCTTC. The full variable domain, completed using reference TRBV7-7 and TRBJ2-1, is GAGVSQSPRYKVTKRGQDVTLRCDPISSHATLYWYQQALGQGPEFLTYFNYEAQPDKSGLPSDRFSAERPEGSISTLTIQRTEQRDSAMYRCASSSLAGGPLNEQFFGPGTRLTVL.

The rearrangement joins TRBV2 to TRBJ2-7, with a tentative D call TRBD2 (6 bases). Germline CDR1 and CDR2: SNHLY and FYNNEI. This CDR3 is built from 12 residues. Deletions cut 7 bases from V and 4 bases from J, with 11 bases between. The CDR3 is CASKGTFYEQYF. The CDR3 DNA follows: TGTGCCAGCAAGGGGACTTTTTACGAGCAGTACTTC.

The CDR3 nucleotides are TGTGCCAGCAGCGTAGAGCCAGATACGCAGTATTTT. Amino acids: CASSVEPDTQYF. This chain uses TRBV9 with TRBJ2-3; no firm D call. The CDR3 length is 12 residues. Germline CDR1 is SGDLS and CDR2 is YYNGEE. The V and J ends lost 0 bases and 4 bases respectively, with 3 bases between them.

The table lists this clone with a count of one. J is TRBJ1-1 and V is TRBV4-3; D is perhaps TRBD1 (5 bases). With 3 bases removed from V and 3 bases from J, the gap between germline ends came to 11 bases. This CDR3 contains 14 residues. Germline V gene sequence: CDR1 LGHNA, CDR2 YSLEER. In DNA form, the CDR3 reads TGCGCCAGCAGCCAGGGGTGGGGGGACACTGAAGCTTTCTTT. It yields the protein CASSQGWGDTEAFF.

V usage is TRBV15 and J usage is TRBJ2-5, with 7 nucleotides matching TRBD2. CDR1 and CDR2 (germline): LNHNV, YYDKDF (reference sequence). Germline trimming cut 3 bases from V and 2 bases from J; bases unmatched to any gene: 12. The CDR3 length is 17 residues. As DNA, the CDR3 is TGTGCCACCAGCAGTGGATGGATAGCGGGCGAACAAGAGACCCAGTACTTC. It codes for CATSSGWIAGEQETQYF. The complete variable domain, with remaining parts taken from reference TRBV15 and TRBJ2-5, reads DAMVIQNPRYQVTQFGKPVTLSCSQTLNHNVMYWYQQKSSQAPKLLFHYYDKDFNNEADTPDNFQSRRPNTSFCFLDIRSPGLGDTAMYLCATSSGWIAGEQETQYFGPGTRLLVL.

This clone turned up a few times. This chain links TRBV6-4 with TRBJ2-3; 12 bases are a match to TRBD2. J gave up 6 bases and V 3 bases, and 4 bases lay outside the gene matches. The germline gives CDR1 MRHNA, CDR2 SNTAGT. There are 15 residues in the CDR3. This CDR3 is CASSETSGGTDTQYF. The CDR3 DNA sequence: TGTGCCAGCAGTGAGACTAGCGGGGGAACGGATACGCAGTATTTT.

The CDR3 loop is CASSPGTGGNQPQHF. The CDR3 DNA sequence: TGTGCCAGTAGTCCCGGGACAGGGGGAAATCAGCCCCAGCATTTT. The gene calls are TRBV19 and TRBJ1-5; 11 bases line up with TRBD1. This CDR3 has 15 amino acids. Germline CDR1 reads LNHDA; CDR2 reads SQIVND (reference sequence). V shed 5 bases, J shed 4 bases, and the junction held 4 bases outside the gene matches. Combining the CDR3 with reference TRBV19 and TRBJ1-5 gives the whole variable domain DGGITQSPKYLFRKEGQNVTLSCEQNLNHDAMYWYRQDPGQGLRLIYYSQIVNDFQKGDIAEGYSVSREKKESFPLTVTSAQKNPTAFYLCASSPGTGGNQPQHFGDGTRLSIL.

The chain has TRBV6-6 and TRBJ2-7, with TRBD1 matching 11 bases. This CDR3 spans 12 amino acids. Germline lookup yields CDR1 MNHNY and CDR2 SVGAGI (reference sequence). After removal of 8 bases from V and 4 bases from J, the junction contained 1 base not matched to a gene. The CDR3 region has the DNA TGTGCCAGCGGGACAGGGGGTTACGAGCAGTACTTC. It codes for CASGTGGYEQYF.

This rearrangement joins TRBV19 to TRBJ2-3; tentatively, D is TRBD2 (5 bases). The germline gives CDR1 LNHDA, CDR2 SQIVND (reference sequence). The CDR3 extends over 13 amino acids. V shed 2 bases and J shed 4 bases, with 7 bases lying between them. CDR3 in DNA: TGTGCCAGTAGTATACTAGCATCAGATACGCAGTATTTT. Residues: CASSILASDTQYF.

V gene TRBV7-6 combines with J gene TRBJ1-1; 8 bases fit TRBD1. The CDR3 consists of 15 residues. V lost 5 bases and J lost 0; bases outside the gene matches: 5. From germline, CDR1 is SGHVS and CDR2 FNYEAQ. The DNA for the CDR3 is TGTGCCAGCAGCCCTACGGGACAGGTGAACACTGAAGCTTTCTTT. Its protein product is CASSPTGQVNTEAFF. Using reference TRBV7-6 and TRBJ1-1 for the parts outside the CDR3, the full variable domain is GAGVSQSPRYKVTKRGQDVALRCDPISGHVSLYWYRQALGQGPEFLTYFNYEAQQDKSGLPNDRFSAERPEGSISTLTIQRTEQRDSAMYRCASSPTGQVNTEAFFGQGTRLTVV.

This chain joins TRBV7-9 and TRBJ1-1, with D perhaps matching TRBD1 (5 bases). The CDR3 has 15 amino acids. Germline V lookup: CDR1 SEHNR, CDR2 FQNEAQ (reference sequence). V dropped 3 bases and J dropped 7 bases, with 18 bases sitting between them. The CDR3, as DNA: TGTGCCAGCAGCTTTAGTGGCTTATCGACAGTTGAAGCTTTCTTT. This gives the protein CASSFSGLSTVEAFF.

The chain employs TRBV27 and TRBJ2-2; 9 bases match TRBD1. The junction had 8 bases not matched to a gene; V was cut back by 6 bases and J by 6 bases. This CDR3 has 15 amino acids. The germline CDR1 and CDR2 sequences are MNHEY and SMNVEV (reference sequence). The CDR3 DNA sequence: TGTGCCAGCAGAACAGGGGGCTCTTTCTCCGGGGAGCTGTTTTTT. Translating gives CASRTGGSFSGELFF.

The chain carries TRBV19 and TRBJ2-7; perhaps TRBD1 as D (7 bases). The V end lost 5 bases, the J end lost 3 bases, and 11 bases lay between the germline ends. This CDR3 spans 13 amino acids. In germline, CDR1 is LNHDA, CDR2 SQIVND (reference sequence). In nucleotides, the CDR3 is TGTGCCAGTAGTGCGGGACAGAGCTACGAGCAGTACTTC. The encoded protein is CASSAGQSYEQYF.

The chain couples TRBV7-2 to TRBJ2-5; D is possibly TRBD2 (5 bases). Germline-derived CDR1 and CDR2 are SGHTA and FQGNSA. The CDR3 has 13 residues. Trimming removed 5 bases at V and 0 bases at J, with 7 bases between. CDR3 sequence (DNA): TGTGCCAGCAGCGAGGGCAACCAAGAGACCCAGTACTTC. As protein: CASSEGNQETQYF.

V is TRBV6-6 and J is TRBJ2-2; D is uncertain. The CDR3 is made up of 11 amino acids. Germline CDR1 and CDR2: MNHNY and SVGAGI (reference sequence). The ends were cut back, 7 bases at V and 6 bases at J, with 6 bases in the middle. The chain's CDR3 is CASNYAGELFF. The CDR3 DNA reads TGTGCCAGCAACTACGCCGGGGAGCTGTTTTTT.